This T cell receptor beta chain is drawn from a study of control samples from healthy donors and cancer patients. The CDR3 length is 13 residues. Germline V gene sequence: CDR1 ENHRY, CDR2 SYGVKD. Deletions cut 0 bases from V and 7 bases from J, with 7 bases between. The table came from immunoSEQ multiplex PCR; TCRdb's copy has only in-frame clones and leaves some out. The profile shows some 48,000 clones, about 93% of them singletons. This chain connects TRBV10-3 to TRBJ1-3; D remains unclear. This sequence was found in a woman between 50 and 59 years old with head and neck cancer. The specimen sequenced was PBMCs. The CDR3 here is CAISESDGNTIYF. CDR3 DNA: TGTGCCATCAGTGAGTCGGACGGGAACACCATATATTTT.